The rows below give T cell receptor beta chains drawn from one sample of a study of blood T cell repertoires in COVID-19. Assay used: immunoSEQ multiplex PCR; TCRdb lists only in-frame clones, some missing. The data contain about 380,000 clones, roughly 90% of them singletons. The sequencing sample was made of peripheral blood. The source of these receptors is a man younger than 35 with active or convalescent COVID-19. The CDR3 runs from the conserved cysteine through the conserved F or W. The D gene is left open where the match is weak. Not all rows give a size; the values are once, few, many and, for expanded clones, a class.

j_gene	abundance	d_gene	v_gene	CDR3nt	CDR3aa
TRBJ2-7	.	TRBD1	TRBV28	TGTGCCAGCAAAGGGGACAGCTACGAGCAGTACTTC	CASKGDSYEQYF
TRBJ2-3	.	.	TRBV19	TGTGCCAGTATGGGGACTTTCACAGATACGCAGTATTTT	CASMGTFTDTQYF
TRBJ2-7	.	TRBD2	TRBV11-3	TGTGCCAGCAGCTTAGAGGCGGGAGCTGAGCAGTACTTC	CASSLEAGAEQYF
TRBJ1-6	.	.	TRBV28	TGTGCCAGCAGTTTACCGGCCAGGGCGGATTCACCCCTCCACTTT	CASSLPARADSPLHF
TRBJ2-5	.	.	TRBV6-5	TGTGCCAGCACCAGGGGCGAGACCCAGTACTTC	CASTRGETQYF
TRBJ2-3	.	.	TRBV25-1	TGTGCCAGCAGTGAATATGGATTAACTAGGGAGGCCACAGATACGCAGTATTTT	CASSEYGLTREATDTQYF
TRBJ2-7	.	TRBD1	TRBV6-5	TGTGCCAGCATCCAGCCAGGACAGGGCATAAACGAGCAGTACTTC	CASIQPGQGINEQYF
TRBJ2-1	once	.	TRBV18	TGTGCCAGCTCACCAGGGGTAGCGGACTACAATGAGCAGTTCTTC	CASSPGVADYNEQFF
TRBJ2-7	.	TRBD2	TRBV7-9	TGTGCCAGCAGCCCGACTAGCGGGAGAAGGTCCTACGAGCAGTACTTC	CASSPTSGRRSYEQYF
TRBJ2-4	.	.	TRBV10-3	TGTGCCACCGGGGGTCAGGCACAAAACATTCAGTACTTC	CATGGQAQNIQYF
TRBJ2-7	.	.	TRBV27	TGTGCCAGCAGCTTCAATGGACACTCCTCCTACGAGCAGTACTTC	CASSFNGHSSYEQYF
TRBJ1-1	.	TRBD1	TRBV25-1	TGTGCCAGCAGCCTACAGGGGAAGGGCACTGAAGCTTTCTTT	CASSLQGKGTEAFF
TRBJ1-4	.	TRBD1	TRBV5-4	TGTGCCAGCAGCTCGAAGACCGGGACAGGGACTGAAAAACTGTTTTTT	CASSSKTGTGTEKLFF
TRBJ2-1	.	.	TRBV5-6	TGTGCCAGCAGCTTGGTATCGTACAATGAGCAGTTCTTC	CASSLVSYNEQFF
TRBJ2-3	.	.	TRBV14	TGTGCCAGCAGCCAAGAATACGGCAGGGCGGCAGATACGCAGTATTTT	CASSQEYGRAADTQYF
TRBJ1-2	.	.	TRBV7-2	TGTGCCAGCAGCTTGGCCCCAGGGCTTGGCGGCTACACCTTC	CASSLAPGLGGYTF
TRBJ2-1	.	.	TRBV7-9	TGTGCCAGCAGCACCGACAGCTACAATGAGCAGTTCTTC	CASSTDSYNEQFF
TRBJ2-5	.	.	TRBV11-3	TGTGCCAGCAGCGTCACTAGTGCGGAGACCCAGTACTTC	CASSVTSAETQYF
TRBJ1-1	.	.	TRBV12-3/TRBV12-4	TGTGCCAGCAGTTCTTATGTCACTGAAGCTTTCTTT	CASSSYVTEAFF
TRBJ2-2	.	TRBD1	TRBV29-1	TGCAGCGTACGTCAGGGGGCGGGCACCGGGGAGCTGTTTTTT	CSVRQGAGTGELFF
TRBJ2-1	.	.	TRBV7-2	TGTGCCAGCAAACCTAGTAGCGATGAGCAGTTCTTC	CASKPSSDEQFF
TRBJ1-5	.	.	TRBV6-2/TRBV6-3	TGTGCCAGCAGTTATGAGAGCAATCAGCCCCAGCATTTT	CASSYESNQPQHF
TRBJ1-1	.	.	TRBV7-9	TGTGCCAGCAGCGAGATTCAGGGAAAGGACACTGAAGCTTTCTTT	CASSEIQGKDTEAFF
TRBJ1-2	.	.	TRBV27	TGTGCCAGCAGTCCCGCCGGGGGGACCTATGGCTACACCTTC	CASSPAGGTYGYTF
TRBJ2-3	.	.	TRBV28	TGTGCCAGCAGTTCACCGGGAGAGAGCACAGATACGCAGTATTTT	CASSSPGESTDTQYF
TRBJ1-4	.	.	TRBV2	TGTGCCAGCAGTGTTGAGGCCCGCTCCGTAAATGAAAAACTGTTTTTT	CASSVEARSVNEKLFF
TRBJ2-1	.	.	TRBV5-1	TGCGCCAGCTCCACCTCCGGGTCCCCTTACAATGAGCAGTTCTTC	CASSTSGSPYNEQFF
TRBJ2-3	.	TRBD2	TRBV15	TGTGCCACCAAGACCCCCGGGACTAGCGGCCCAGATACGCAGTATTTT	CATKTPGTSGPDTQYF
TRBJ1-5	.	TRBD1	TRBV13	TGTGCCAGCAGCGTGGGACAGGGAGGTCAGCCCCAGCATTTT	CASSVGQGGQPQHF
TRBJ1-1	.	TRBD1	TRBV28	TGTGCCAGCAGTTTCGACAGGGGCCCCGGAATAAACACTGAAGCTTTCTTT	CASSFDRGPGINTEAFF
TRBJ1-4	.	TRBD1	TRBV6-5	TGTGCCAGCAGACGTCGGGACAGACTAAATGAAAAACTGTTTTTT	CASRRRDRLNEKLFF
TRBJ1-1	.	.	TRBV6-2/TRBV6-3	TGTGCCAGCAGTTACTCGGCGGAGGGGGGGGGCACTGAAGCTTTCTTT	CASSYSAEGGGTEAFF
TRBJ1-2	.	TRBD1	TRBV5-1	TGCGCCAGCAGCTTGTTGGGACAGGGGGCAACTAACTATGGCTACACCTTC	CASSLLGQGATNYGYTF
TRBJ2-1	.	TRBD1	TRBV11-1	TGTGCCAGCAGCTTAGCAGGGACAGGGATCGGGCGTGAGCAGTTCTTC	CASSLAGTGIGREQFF
TRBJ1-2	.	TRBD1	TRBV27	TGTGCCAGCAGTGATGTGGGACAGGGAGACTATGGCTACACCTTC	CASSDVGQGDYGYTF
TRBJ2-3	.	.	TRBV4-1	TGCGCCAGCAGCGGGCGGGACTTTAGCACAGATACGCAGTATTTT	CASSGRDFSTDTQYF
TRBJ1-1	.	TRBD1	TRBV18	TGTGCCAGCTCAGTTCTACAGGGGAAGGACACTGAAGCTTTCTTT	CASSVLQGKDTEAFF
TRBJ1-5	.	.	TRBV15	TGTGCCACCAGCAGAGATCGGGGTAATCAGCCCCAGCATTTT	CATSRDRGNQPQHF
TRBJ1-1	.	.	TRBV6-1	TGTGCCAGCAGTGAAAGCCCGCTCGGCACTGAAGCTTTCTTT	CASSESPLGTEAFF
TRBJ2-2	few	TRBD1	TRBV7-9	TGTGCCAGCAGCCCCCCCCCGACAGGGAGTTTCACCGGGGAGCTGTTTTTT	CASSPPPTGSFTGELFF
TRBJ1-1	.	.	TRBV7-2	TGTGCCAGCAGCCCCCGGAGGGATACTTGGGCTTTCTTT	CASSPRRDTWAFF
TRBJ1-6	few	.	TRBV27	TGTGCCAGCAGTTTCCTAGACGGAAGAAATTCACCCCTCCACTTT	CASSFLDGRNSPLHF
TRBJ1-6	.	.	TRBV5-1	TGCGCCAGCAGCTTGGAAACGGGGCGGGGTTCACCCCTCCACTTT	CASSLETGRGSPLHF
TRBJ2-7	.	TRBD2	TRBV2	TGTGCCAGCACCGGGGGGTTCTCCTACGAGCAGTACTTC	CASTGGFSYEQYF
TRBJ2-2	.	TRBD2	TRBV6-2/TRBV6-3	TGTGCCAGCAGTTACTCAGCTAGCGGGGTCACCCCAGGCGACACCGGGGAGCTGTTTTTT	CASSYSASGVTPGDTGELFF
TRBJ1-1	.	.	TRBV9	TGTGCCAGCAGCCCTCGGGGAGAAAACACTGAAGCTTTCTTT	CASSPRGENTEAFF
TRBJ2-1	.	TRBD2	TRBV6-5	TGTGCCAGCAGTTACGCTACTAGCGGGGGGAGCAATGAGCAGTTCTTC	CASSYATSGGSNEQFF
TRBJ2-7	.	TRBD2	TRBV19	TGTGCCAGTAGTACTAGCGGGGGTGGCTCCTACGAGCAGTACTTC	CASSTSGGGSYEQYF
TRBJ2-5	.	TRBD2	TRBV5-4	TGTGCCAGCAGCTTGGAAAGACTAGCGGGAGGGCACGAGACCCAGTACTTC	CASSLERLAGGHETQYF
TRBJ1-1	.	.	TRBV7-3	TGTGCCAGCAGCTTAATGGGTGGGCCCAAGAACACTGAAGCTTTCTTT	CASSLMGGPKNTEAFF
TRBJ2-1	.	TRBD2	TRBV28	TGTGCCAGCAGACGACTAGCGGGAGAACTCTATGAGCAGTTCTTC	CASRRLAGELYEQFF
TRBJ1-5	.	.	TRBV6-5	TGTGCCAGCAGCCGGACAGTAGGTCAGCCCCAGCATTTT	CASSRTVGQPQHF
TRBJ2-6	few	TRBD2	TRBV5-1	TGCGCCAGCAGCTTACAGGCCATGCGGGGGGCCAACGTGCTGACTTTC	CASSLQAMRGANVLTF
TRBJ2-1	.	TRBD2	TRBV4-3	TGCGCCAGCAGCCAAGATCGGAGCGGGAGCGGGCACGAGCAGTTCTTC	CASSQDRSGSGHEQFF
TRBJ1-1	.	.	TRBV18	TGTGCCAGCTCACCACTCCAGGGCGTTACGGACACTGAAGCTTTCTTT	CASSPLQGVTDTEAFF
TRBJ2-5	.	.	TRBV28	TGTGCCAGCAGTGTTAGTCTGACCCAGTACTTC	CASSVSLTQYF
TRBJ1-2	.	.	TRBV5-5	TGTGCCAGCAGCACCTATGGAGCGAGCAACTATGGCTACACCTTC	CASSTYGASNYGYTF
TRBJ2-4	.	TRBD1	TRBV12-3/TRBV12-4	TGTGCCAGCAGTCGGGACAGGGGGAACATTCAGTACTTC	CASSRDRGNIQYF